This TCR beta chain was identified in a study of a mutant IDH1 vaccine in newly diagnosed glioma. TCRdb's table, derived via immunoSEQ multiplex PCR, lists solely in-frame clones and lacks some. The sample lists 30,000 to 40,000 clones; around 60% were seen once. The germline CDR1 and CDR2 sequences are MNHNS and SASEGT. Trimming took off 7 bases at V and 8 bases at J, with 23 bases between the two ends. This CDR3 is built from 15 residues. Time point given: week 5, during vaccination. Vaccinated patients received 300 ug of mutant IDH1 20-mer peptide per dose, with topical imiquimod. On this clone: Its cognate antigen is unknown.

The material sequenced was PBMCs, taken from a glioma patient whose treatment included an IDH1 peptide vaccine. The TCR originated in a woman aged 18-29 years with glioma. V is TRBV6-1 and J is TRBJ1-2; possible D gene TRBD1, 6 bases. The CDR3 DNA follows: TGTGCCAGCATTCTGGAACAGGGCCAAAATCCCGGCTACACCTTC. Amino acids: CASILEQGQNPGYTF.